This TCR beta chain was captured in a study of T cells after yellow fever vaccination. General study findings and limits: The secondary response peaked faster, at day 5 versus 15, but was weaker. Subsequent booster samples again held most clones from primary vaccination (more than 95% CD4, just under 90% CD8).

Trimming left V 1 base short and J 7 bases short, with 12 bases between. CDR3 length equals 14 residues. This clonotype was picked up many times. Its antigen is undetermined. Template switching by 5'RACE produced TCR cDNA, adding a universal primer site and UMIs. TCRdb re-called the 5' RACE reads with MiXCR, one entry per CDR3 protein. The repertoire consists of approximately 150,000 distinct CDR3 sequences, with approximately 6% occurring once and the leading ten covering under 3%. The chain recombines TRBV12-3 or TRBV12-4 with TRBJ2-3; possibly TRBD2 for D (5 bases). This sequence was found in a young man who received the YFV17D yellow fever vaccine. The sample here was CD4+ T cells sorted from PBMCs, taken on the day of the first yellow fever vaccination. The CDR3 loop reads CASSLGWTQNTQYF. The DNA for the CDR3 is TGTGCCAGCAGTTTAGGGTGGACTCAGAATACGCAGTATTTT.